The source of this TCR beta chain is a study of tumor-infiltrating lymphocytes in primary liver carcinoma. Unsorted bulk tissue, roughly 19-34 mg of it, served as the source for co-extraction of RNA and DNA. The authors made TCR beta cDNA from around 500 ng total RNA with a constant-region primer. What produced the TCR beta libraries was three nested multiplex PCR rounds using slightly modified ARM-PCR. Amplification in the first two PCR rounds was performed using TRBV1-TRBV30 forward primers and a C-beta reverse primer for approximately 10 cycles each. TCRdb itself ran the multiplex PCR reads through MiXCR, one entry per CDR3 protein. The data show roughly 80,000 distinct CDR3 sequences, over 55% seen once. Germline lookup yields CDR1 SGHRS and CDR2 YFSETQ. The CDR3 length is 16 residues. A remark on this clonotype: At one end, the junction sequence differs from germline, possibly due to a read error.

Sequencing input: liver tumor tissue from sampling region 4. Documented subset: tumor region T4, right-lateral pole. The sequence came from a woman aged 60 to 75 with primary liver carcinoma and hepatitis B virus infection. This chain uses TRBV5-1 with TRBJ2-6; the D gene is possibly TRBD1 (6 bases). The CDR3 coding sequence is TGCACCAGCAGCACATCAGGGGCGGCTGGGGCCAACGTCCTGACTTTC. This translates into CTSSTSGAAGANVLTF. Full variable domain (outside the CDR3, taken from reference TRBV5-1 and TRBJ2-6): KAGVTQTPRYLIKTRGQQVTLSCSPISGHRSVSWYQQTPGQGLQFLFEYFSETQRNKGNFPGRFSGRQFSNSRSEMNVSTLELGDSALYLCTSSTSGAAGANVLTFGAGSRLTVL.